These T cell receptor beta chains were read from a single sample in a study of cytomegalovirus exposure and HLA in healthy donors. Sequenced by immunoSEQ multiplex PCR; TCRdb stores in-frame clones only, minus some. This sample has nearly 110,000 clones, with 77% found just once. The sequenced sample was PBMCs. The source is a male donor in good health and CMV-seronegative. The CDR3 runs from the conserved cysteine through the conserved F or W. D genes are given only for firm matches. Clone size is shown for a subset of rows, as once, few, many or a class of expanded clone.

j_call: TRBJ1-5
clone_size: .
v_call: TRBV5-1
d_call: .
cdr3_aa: CASSFQGNQPQHF
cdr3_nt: TGCGCCAGCAGCTTCCAGGGGAATCAGCCCCAGCATTTT

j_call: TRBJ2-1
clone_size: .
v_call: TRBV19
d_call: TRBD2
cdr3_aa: CASSIFVGEGYNEQFF
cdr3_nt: TGTGCCAGTAGTATTTTTGTGGGGGAGGGTTACAATGAGCAGTTCTTC

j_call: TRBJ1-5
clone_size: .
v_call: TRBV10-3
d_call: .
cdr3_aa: CAISETGIGGQPQHF
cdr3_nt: TGTGCCATCAGTGAGACCGGTATAGGGGGTCAGCCCCAGCATTTT

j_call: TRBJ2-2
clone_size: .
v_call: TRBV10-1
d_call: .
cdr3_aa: CASSPSTGELFF
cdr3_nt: TGCGCCAGCAGCCCGAGCACCGGGGAGCTGTTTTTT

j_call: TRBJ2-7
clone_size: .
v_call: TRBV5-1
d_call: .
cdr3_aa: CASSLSQSTGEQYF
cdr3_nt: TGCGCCAGCAGCTTGTCACAGTCAACGGGGGAGCAGTACTTC

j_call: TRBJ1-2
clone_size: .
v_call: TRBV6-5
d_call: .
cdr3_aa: CASSYGGGESGYGYTF
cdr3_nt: TGTGCCAGCAGTTACGGAGGCGGGGAGTCAGGCTATGGCTACACCTTC

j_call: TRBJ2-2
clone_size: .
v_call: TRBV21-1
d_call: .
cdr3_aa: CASTPRGTGNTGELFF
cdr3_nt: TGTGCCAGCACCCCGAGGGGGACAGGAAACACCGGGGAGCTGTTTTTT

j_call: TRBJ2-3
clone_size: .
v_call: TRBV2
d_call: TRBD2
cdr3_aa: CASGTSGSDTQYF
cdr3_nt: TGTGCCAGCGGGACTAGCGGGAGTGATACGCAGTATTTT

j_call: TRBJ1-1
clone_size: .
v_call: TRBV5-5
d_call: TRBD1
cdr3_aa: CASSLGRGREAFF
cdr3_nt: TGTGCCAGCAGCTTGGGCAGGGGGCGTGAAGCTTTCTTT

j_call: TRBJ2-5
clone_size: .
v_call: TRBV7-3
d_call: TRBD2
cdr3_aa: CASSPLGLAVQETQYF
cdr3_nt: TGTGCCAGCAGCCCCCTGGGACTAGCGGTACAAGAGACCCAGTACTTC

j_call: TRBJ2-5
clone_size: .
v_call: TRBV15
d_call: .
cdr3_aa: CATSRVVETQYF
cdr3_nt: TGTGCCACCAGCAGAGTCGTGGAGACCCAGTACTTC

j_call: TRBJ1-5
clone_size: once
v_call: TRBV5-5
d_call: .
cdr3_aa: CASSLVGGSDNQPQHF
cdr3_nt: TGTGCCAGCAGCTTGGTCGGGGGATCGGACAATCAGCCCCAGCATTTT